The clone carrying this T cell receptor beta chain was counted ten times or more. Its antigen is unknown. The data originate from a study of identical twins. Findings and caveats of the study: The models systematically underestimated how much out-of-frame TCR alpha was shared in monozygotic twins.

Template switching (which added a universal primer site) was used, and cDNA carried unique molecular identifiers. TCRdb recomputed calls from the 5' RACE reads with MiXCR, one row per CDR3 protein. The repertoire holds 520,000 or so distinct CDR3 sequences, with 20% to 25% as singletons. V was cut by 1 base and J by 0 bases, with 7 bases left in between. The CDR3 runs 14 residues. CDR1 DFQATT and CDR2 SNEGSKA come from the germline V gene (reference sequence). This same sample was also taken into another study, of T cells expressing NK-cell markers.

This sequence joins TRBV20-1 and TRBJ2-1; D gene unclear. The sample was CD4+ T cells sorted from blood. The TCR was taken from a woman aged 18-29 years in good health. CDR3 loop: CSARADPSYNEQFF. CDR3 DNA sequence: TGCAGTGCTAGAGCGGACCCCTCCTACAATGAGCAGTTCTTC.